Following are 31 T cell receptor beta chains from one sample sequenced in a study of lung T cells in sarcoidosis with Löfgren's syndrome. TCRdb reprocessed the reads with MiXCR, giving one entry per CDR3 protein. The sample lists roughly 63,000 distinct CDR3 sequences, 20% to 25% occurring once. Sample: CD4+ T cells from PBMCs. These receptors were collected from a human donor with sarcoidosis (Löfgren's syndrome or another form), or a control subject (not recorded which).

On this clonotype: A much larger clone sits a single nucleotide away, making a read error possible. The chain couples TRBV20-1 to TRBJ2-3; TRBD1 agrees at 10 bases. CDR3 length: 14 residues. V gave up 5 bases and J gave up 9 bases; unmatched junction bases: 11. Germline CDR1 is DFQATT and CDR2 is SNEGSKA (reference sequence). The CDR3 DNA reads TGCAGTGCTGAGGACAGGGGGATGACCATAACGCAGTATTTT. As protein: CSAEDRGMTITQYF.

This clonotype occurred many times. This chain links TRBV6-5 with TRBJ2-1; 11 bases match TRBD2. Germline V CDR1 and CDR2: MNHEY, SVGAGI. CDR3 length: 20 residues. The J segment lost 5 bases and the V segment lost 2 bases, leaving 17 bases of the junction unmatched. CDR3 amino acids: CASSYLPSGVTSGGNNEQFF. CDR3 sequence (DNA): TGTGCCAGCAGTTACCTCCCTTCCGGGGTTACTAGCGGGGGTAACAATGAGCAGTTCTTC.

As for this clonotype: Likely a read error: the CDR3 ends without its conserved phenylalanine or tryptophan. J is TRBJ1-1 and V is TRBV7-2; the D is unclear. The germline V gene has CDR1 SGHTA and CDR2 FQGNSA. The CDR3 has 12 residues. Deletions cut 3 bases from V and 2 bases from J, with 4 bases between. The CDR3 protein is CASSFSNTEAFT. As DNA, the CDR3 is TGTGCCAGCAGCTTCTCTAACACTGAAGCTTTCACT.

This clonotype has a count of ten or more. The rearrangement joins TRBV11-2 to TRBJ2-3, with D possibly TRBD2 on 6 matching bases. Trimming left V 2 bases short and J 3 bases short, with 12 bases between. This CDR3 is built from 15 residues. CDR1 and CDR2 (germline): SGHAT, FQNNGV. The CDR3 DNA sequence: TGTGCCAGCAGCTTAATGGGGGGAGTTACAGATACGCAGTATTTT. This sequence encodes CASSLMGGVTDTQYF.

V is TRBV5-1 and J is TRBJ1-5, with D unclear. The germline CDR1 and CDR2 sequences are SGHRS and YFSETQ. The CDR3 has 16 residues. Trimming pared 0 bases from V and 2 bases from J, leaving 12 bases between. CDR3 residues: CASSLGGTGGNQPQHF. The CDR3 bases are TGCGCCAGCAGCTTGGGGGGTACGGGAGGCAATCAGCCCCAGCATTTT. Using reference TRBV5-1 and TRBJ1-5 for the parts outside the CDR3, the full variable domain is KAGVTQTPRYLIKTRGQQVTLSCSPISGHRSVSWYQQTPGQGLQFLFEYFSETQRNKGNFPGRFSGRQFSNSRSEMNVSTLELGDSALYLCASSLGGTGGNQPQHFGDGTRLSIL.

This clonotype showed up just a few times. J is TRBJ2-1 and V is TRBV5-1, with D possibly TRBD1 on 6 matching bases. The V gene lost 5 bases and the J gene lost 3 bases, with 21 bases spanning the gap. Germline V gene sequence: CDR1 SGHRS, CDR2 YFSETQ. This CDR3 is 17 amino acids long. CDR3 loop: CASRDRLEEFSYNEQFF. DNA for the CDR3: TGCGCCAGCAGAGACAGGCTGGAGGAGTTCAGCTACAATGAGCAGTTCTTC.

This clonotype appeared many times. The chain links TRBV28 to TRBJ2-1, with 7 bases lining up with TRBD1. The germline V gene has CDR1 MDHEN and CDR2 SYDVKM. This CDR3 has 16 residues. Trimming cost V 1 base and J 0 bases; bases outside gene matches: 3. Written as DNA, the CDR3 is TGTGCCAGCAGTTTATTATCAGGGGGCTCCTACAATGAGCAGTTCTTC. Translation: CASSLLSGGSYNEQFF.

This clonotype was seen many times. CDR3 protein: CSASSGYTGELFF. The CDR3 DNA reads as TGCAGTGCTAGTTCCGGGTACACCGGGGAGCTGTTTTTT. The chain uses TRBV20-1 and TRBJ2-2, with D unresolved. Trimming pared 3 bases from V and 3 bases from J, leaving 8 bases between. Germline-derived CDR1 and CDR2 are DFQATT and SNEGSKA (reference sequence). This CDR3 is built from 13 residues.

This clonotype has ten or more counts. The chain carries TRBV24-1 and TRBJ2-2; D uncertain. Trimming removed 10 bases from V and 6 bases from J, with 11 bases in between. The CDR3 contains 12 residues. Germline CDR1 KGHDR, CDR2 SFDVKD. The CDR3 is CATQSTAGELFF. DNA of the CDR3: TGTGCCACGCAGTCGACTGCCGGGGAGCTGTTTTTT.

This clonotype was seen only once. A read error may produce the germline difference seen at one junction end. CDR3 nucleotide sequence: TGTGCCAGCAACCAATCCCGGAATTCACCCCTCCACTTT. Protein product: CASNQSRNSPLHF. The chain couples TRBV3-1 to TRBJ1-6; no clear D. The CDR3 is 13 residues long. Germline CDR1 reads LGHDT; CDR2 reads YNNKEL (reference sequence).

Ten or more counts support this clonotype. This CDR3 reads CASSVHREYEKLFF. CDR3 nucleotides: TGTGCCAGCAGCGTACACCGGGAGTATGAAAAACTGTTTTTT. The V and J genes are TRBV7-9 and TRBJ1-4; D unclear. The CDR3 is made up of 14 amino acids. The V and J ends lost 5 bases and 6 bases respectively, with 13 bases between them. Germline V gene sequence: CDR1 SEHNR, CDR2 FQNEAQ (reference sequence).

This clonotype showed up many times. The V call is TRBV7-9, the J call TRBJ2-1; D gene uncertain. V lost 1 base and J 9 bases, leaving 13 bases between the germline ends. The germline V gene has CDR1 SEHNR and CDR2 FQNEAQ (reference sequence). The CDR3 totals 14 residues. CDR3 bases: TGTGCCAGCAGCTTAGTCTCTCCCCTAGGTGAGCAGTTCTTC. Encoded protein: CASSLVSPLGEQFF. Based on the CDR3 plus reference TRBV7-9 and TRBJ2-1, the full variable domain is DTGVSQNPRHKITKRGQNVTFRCDPISEHNRLYWYRQTLGQGPEFLTYFQNEAQLEKSRLLSDRFSAERPKGSFSTLEIQRTEQGDSAMYLCASSLVSPLGEQFFGPGTRLTVL.

As to this clonotype: Possible read error: a much larger clone is one base away. The gene calls are TRBV6-1 and TRBJ1-3, with D perhaps matching TRBD1 (5 bases). CDR3 length: 14 residues. Germline V lookup: CDR1 MNHNS, CDR2 SASEGT. The CDR3 region has the DNA TGTGCCAGCAGCCGGGACGGCTCTGGAAACGCCATATATTTT. Its translation is CASSRDGSGNAIYF.

The chain has TRBV5-1 and TRBJ2-3; 12 bases align to TRBD2. From germline, CDR1 is SGHRS and CDR2 YFSETQ. V lost 4 bases and J lost 2; bases outside the gene matches: 8. The CDR3 extends over 17 amino acids. DNA for the CDR3: TGCGCCAGCAGCCAAGGACTAGCGGGGTTCTTCACAGATACGCAGTATTTT. It translates to CASSQGLAGFFTDTQYF.

This clonotype occurred a few times. A much larger clone is a single base away; this may be a read error. This chain joins TRBV20-1 and TRBJ2-3; TRBD2 aligns across 9 bases. The CDR3 spans 14 residues. CDR1 is DFQATT and CDR2 is SNEGSKA in the germline V gene (reference sequence). In DNA form, the CDR3 reads TGCAGTGCTAATGCAGGGACTAGCACAGATGCGCAGTATTTT. Translated: CSANAGTSTDAQYF.

A note on this clonotype: Germline is not matched at one junction end, which may reflect a read error. This chain connects TRBV18 to TRBJ1-5; TRBD1 aligns across 9 bases. The length of the CDR3 is 17 residues. CDR1 is KGHSH, CDR2 LQKENI, per germline. The CDR3 DNA reads as TGTGCCAGCTCACCAGAGACAGGGGGGTATAGCAATCGGCCCCAGCATTTC. Protein sequence: CASSPETGGYSNRPQHF.

This clonotype was detected only a few times. The chain employs TRBV6-1 and TRBJ1-1; the match to TRBD1 covers 11 bases. The CDR3 sequence is 15 residues long. Germline lookup yields CDR1 MNHNS and CDR2 SASEGT. J was trimmed by 4 bases and V by 6 bases; bases with no gene match: 7. The CDR3 loop reads CASSRGGQGGTEAFF. CDR3 DNA: TGTGCCAGCAGCCGCGGGGGACAGGGGGGCACTGAAGCTTTCTTT.

Within the sample, this clonotype is medium-sized. This chain connects TRBV28 to TRBJ2-1; the D is unclear. V lost 1 base, J lost 4 bases, and 5 bases lay in between. Germline values: CDR1 MDHEN, CDR2 SYDVKM. This CDR3 is 13 amino acids long. CDR3 bases: TGTGCCAGCAGTTTATCCCGTTACAATGAGCAGTTCTTC. It specifies CASSLSRYNEQFF.

Ten or more counts support this clonotype. The J gene is TRBJ2-3, the V gene TRBV7-9; D may be TRBD1 or TRBD2 (5 bases each). V dropped 8 bases and J dropped 1 base, with 10 bases sitting between them. The CDR3 runs to 13 residues. Germline values: CDR1 SEHNR, CDR2 FQNEAQ (reference sequence). The CDR3 region is CASLLGGTDTQYF. CDR3 coding DNA: TGTGCCAGCCTCTTGGGGGGCACAGATACGCAGTATTTT.

The rearrangement joins TRBV5-1 to TRBJ2-6; 11 nucleotides line up with TRBD1. V shed 4 bases, J shed 0 bases, and the junction held 3 bases outside the gene matches. Germline V gene data show CDR1 as SGHRS and CDR2 as YFSETQ. The CDR3 totals 17 residues. The CDR3, as DNA: TGCGCCAGCAGCATGGGACAGGGGGGCTCTGGGGCCAACGTCCTGACTTTC. This sequence encodes CASSMGQGGSGANVLTF. Filled out from reference TRBV5-1 and TRBJ2-6, the complete variable domain reads KAGVTQTPRYLIKTRGQQVTLSCSPISGHRSVSWYQQTPGQGLQFLFEYFSETQRNKGNFPGRFSGRQFSNSRSEMNVSTLELGDSALYLCASSMGQGGSGANVLTFGAGSRLTVL.

This clonotype has a count of ten or more. V usage is TRBV28 and J usage is TRBJ1-2; 8 positions agree with TRBD1. CDR3 length equals 14 residues. The germline gives CDR1 MDHEN, CDR2 SYDVKM. The V and J ends lost 5 bases and 2 bases, in that order; junction bases with no gene match: 4. CDR3 sequence: CASSHRDRNYGYTF. DNA of the CDR3: TGTGCCAGCAGTCACCGGGACAGGAACTATGGCTACACCTTC.

Regarding this clonotype: Likely a read error: the CDR3 ends without its conserved phenylalanine or tryptophan. The V and J genes are TRBV12-3 or TRBV12-4 and TRBJ1-2; no clear D. This CDR3 has 13 residues. V lost 0 bases, J lost 8 bases, and 10 bases lay in between. Here the CDR3 DNA reads TGTGCCAGCAGTTTAGCGGCAGAACGAGGCTACACCCTC. It specifies CASSLAAERGYTL.

This clonotype was recorded many times. The V and J genes are TRBV20-1 and TRBJ2-3; D is perhaps TRBD2 (6 bases). V was pared by 6 bases and J by 4 bases, with 17 bases between. The germline V gene encodes CDR1 DFQATT and CDR2 SNEGSKA (reference sequence). This CDR3 has 14 residues. The DNA for the CDR3 is TGCAGTGCCAAACGGGGGAGTGGGGCAGATACGCAGTATTTT. It is translated as CSAKRGSGADTQYF.

There are many counts of this clonotype. The chain uses TRBV20-1 and TRBJ1-1; D not resolved. CDR1 DFQATT and CDR2 SNEGSKA come from the germline V gene (reference sequence). The CDR3 covers 13 residues. The V gene lost 3 bases and the J gene lost 0 bases, with 8 bases spanning the gap. The CDR3 spells CSARGGMNTEAFF. CDR3 bases: TGCAGTGCTAGGGGCGGAATGAACACTGAAGCTTTCTTT.

The chain combines TRBV5-5 with TRBJ1-3, with D perhaps TRBD1 (6 bases). The germline CDR1 and CDR2 sequences are SGHKS and YYEKEE (reference sequence). Trimming cost V 4 bases and J 4 bases, with 6 bases left between them. The CDR3 spans 12 residues. CDR3 sequence reads: CASSGTGNTIYF. In DNA, the CDR3 is TGTGCCAGCAGCGGGACAGGAAACACCATATATTTT.

Only a few counts were recorded for this clonotype. The chain joins TRBV12-3 or TRBV12-4 to TRBJ1-1; D may be TRBD1 (6 bases). The CDR3 length is 15 residues. Trimming removed 4 bases at V and 2 bases at J, with 14 bases between. CDR3 bases: TGTGCCAGCAGTTGGGACATCGTAAGAAACACTGAAGCTTTCTTT. As protein: CASSWDIVRNTEAFF.

V usage is TRBV7-9 and J usage is TRBJ1-1; D uncertain. CDR1 is SEHNR and CDR2 is FQNEAQ in the germline V gene (reference sequence). This CDR3 comprises 14 residues. Trimming removed 5 bases from V and 5 bases from J, with 15 bases in between. The CDR3: CASSIRGRDTEAFF. The CDR3 coding sequence is TGTGCCAGCAGCATCCGAGGAAGGGATACTGAAGCTTTCTTT.

Regarding this clonotype: Given a much more abundant clone one base away, this may be a read error. The chain recombines TRBV6-1 with TRBJ1-1; unclear D gene. The CDR3 is 13 amino acids. Per the germline V gene, CDR1 is MNHNS and CDR2 is SASEGT. The CDR3 spells CAGSERTARRAFF. The CDR3 DNA sequence: TGTGCCGGCAGTGAGAGAACGGCCCGGCGAGCTTTCTTT.

This clonotype was seen at least ten times. This chain connects TRBV27 to TRBJ1-1, with a tentative D call TRBD1 (6 bases). The CDR3 spans 13 residues. Trimming removed 2 bases from V and 4 bases from J, with 8 bases in between. In germline, CDR1 is MNHEY, CDR2 SMNVEV (reference sequence). The CDR3 spells CASSLGRGTEAFF. CDR3 sequence (DNA): TGTGCCAGCAGTTTAGGCAGGGGCACTGAAGCTTTCTTT.

The table lists this clonotype with many counts. V usage is TRBV5-4 and J usage is TRBJ2-2, with D hard to call. The CDR3 covers 13 residues. Germline lookup yields CDR1 SGHNT and CDR2 YYREEE (reference sequence). Trimming shortened V by 4 bases and J by 4 bases, and 8 bases separated the two germline ends. Here the CDR3 reads CASSQRSTGELFF. Written as DNA, the CDR3 is TGTGCCAGCAGCCAGCGAAGCACCGGGGAGCTGTTTTTT.

The J gene is TRBJ2-1, the V gene TRBV27, with 9 bases identical to TRBD2. After removal of 5 bases from V and 0 bases from J, the junction contained 14 bases not matched to a gene. CDR3 size: 19 residues. Germline V CDR1 and CDR2: MNHEY, SMNVEV (reference sequence). This CDR3 is CASSGGGSGSFFSYNEQFF. DNA for the CDR3: TGTGCCAGCAGTGGAGGAGGTAGCGGGAGCTTCTTCTCCTACAATGAGCAGTTCTTC.